The rows below give T cell receptor beta chains drawn from one sample of a study of blood T cells in healthy people across ages. Each CDR3 protein gets one entry after TCRdb re-called the 5' RACE reads with MiXCR. The sample records hundreds of thousands of distinct CDR3 sequences, about 21% being singletons. The sequencing input was blood. These receptors were collected from a man between 65 and 85 years old in good health. The CDR3 runs from the conserved cysteine through the conserved F or W. D genes are given only for firm matches. The size of a clone is reported for some rows only, either as once, few or many, or as a class for expanded clones.

V	D	J	size	DNA	CDR3
TRBV20-1	TRBD2	TRBJ2-7	few	TGCAGTGCTAGAGCCCTAGCGGGAGTTTCCGAGCAGTACTTC	CSARALAGVSEQYF
TRBV7-9	TRBD1	TRBJ2-1	many	TGTGCCAGCAGCTTAGTGGGGACAGGGGGGATGATGGATGAGCAGTTCTTC	CASSLVGTGGMMDEQFF
TRBV20-1	TRBD1	TRBJ2-7	few	TGCAGTGCTAGAGTCGACAGGGGATACGAGCAGTACTTC	CSARVDRGYEQYF
TRBV12-3/TRBV12-4	TRBD1	TRBJ1-4	few	TGTGCCAGCAAGCTAACAGGGGGCGAATGGGAAAAACTGTTTTTT	CASKLTGGEWEKLFF
TRBV3-1	TRBD1	TRBJ2-7	few	TGTGCCAGCAGCCAAGGACAGGGGGCTATTGGCGAGCAGTACTTC	CASSQGQGAIGEQYF
TRBV20-1	NA	TRBJ2-7	few	TGCAGTGCTTATAGCGGAAAAAGCTCCTACGAGCAGTACTTC	CSAYSGKSSYEQYF
TRBV24-1	NA	TRBJ2-1	NA	TGTGCCACCGGGTCCCGGGACAAGTTCAATGAGCAGTTCTTC	CATGSRDKFNEQFF
TRBV7-9	NA	TRBJ1-6	few	TGTGCCAGCAGCCCCCAACCACCCCTCCACTTT	CASSPQPPLHF
TRBV18	NA	TRBJ2-5	NA	TGTGCCAGCTCACCCCCTGACAGCCGTCAGTACTTC	CASSPPDSRQYF
TRBV7-8	NA	TRBJ1-2	few	TGTGCCAGCAGCTTAGTTCGGGGCCCCTATGGCTACACCTTC	CASSLVRGPYGYTF
TRBV20-1	NA	TRBJ1-2	NA	TGCAGTGCTAGCGGCGGAATCTATGGCTACACCTTC	CSASGGIYGYTF
TRBV7-2	TRBD2	TRBJ2-1	NA	TGTGCCAGCAGCTTAGGACTAGCCGAGTCCTACAATGAGCAGTTCTTC	CASSLGLAESYNEQFF
TRBV5-1	NA	TRBJ1-4	NA	TGCGCCAGCAGCTTGAAAGGCCCGACAGAAAAACTGTTTTTT	CASSLKGPTEKLFF
TRBV4-2	TRBD1	TRBJ1-4	few	TGTGCCAGCAGCCGGTCCGCGGGACAGAGTGAAAAACTGTTTTTT	CASSRSAGQSEKLFF
TRBV7-8	TRBD2	TRBJ2-7	NA	TGTGCCAGCAGCCCACCGCCGGGACTAGCGGGCTACGAGCAGTACTTC	CASSPPPGLAGYEQYF
TRBV7-7	TRBD2	TRBJ2-1	NA	TGTGCTAGCGCGAGCGGGAGGGACAATGAGCAGTTCTTC	CASASGRDNEQFF
TRBV12-3/TRBV12-4	TRBD2	TRBJ2-1	NA	TGTGCCAGCAGTTGGGGACTAGCGGTGAGCTCCTACAATGAGCAGTTCTTC	CASSWGLAVSSYNEQFF
TRBV20-1	TRBD2	TRBJ2-7	NA	TGCAGTTTGGCCGGGGGAGGGAGGGCGTCCGAGCAGTACTTC	CSLAGGGRASEQYF